This is a list of T cell receptor beta chains from one sample in a study of T cell repertoires in cytomegalovirus infection. Via MiXCR, TCRdb re-called the reads, giving one row per CDR3 protein. The table lists 400,000 to 600,000 distinct CDR3 sequences, approximately 42% of them singletons, with just under 45% in the top ten. No antigens are known for them. The starting material was cultured PBMCs, obtained from culture after CMV antigen stimulation. The source of these receptors is a human donor in good health (CMV status not recorded). Some clones in this sample may be carry-over from other donors' samples. Each CDR3 is given with its conserved first and last residue. Each record gives: clone size, CDR3 length, D gene, V gene, J gene, CDR3 DNA, CDR3 protein. D genes are given only for firm matches. The size entry is marked missing in some rows and otherwise reads once, few, many or a size class.

>-|15|TRBD2|TRBV6-4|TRBJ2-1
TGTGCCAGCAGTGTGGGTAGCGGGAGTTACAATGAGCAGTTCTTC
CASSVGSGSYNEQFF
>-|13|-|TRBV12-5|TRBJ2-3
TGTGCTAGTGGTTTACTCCGGGTGGATACGCAGTATTTT
CASGLLRVDTQYF
>few|13|-|TRBV7-2|TRBJ2-7
TGTGCCAGCAGCAGGGACCTAATCTACGAGCAGTACTTC
CASSRDLIYEQYF
>-|19|TRBD1|TRBV4-1|TRBJ2-1
TGCGCCAGCAGCCAACCATTCTCCGGGAGACAGGGGGCCTACAATGAGCAGTTCTTC
CASSQPFSGRQGAYNEQFF
>-|15|-|TRBV20-1|TRBJ1-4
TGCAGTGCTGACAGACCTCGAGGGGCGCGCGAAAAACTGTTTTTT
CSADRPRGAREKLFF
>once|18|TRBD2|TRBV20-1|TRBJ2-1
TGCAGTGCTCGTGAACTAGCGGGAGGAATGGGCTCCTACAATGAGCAGTTCTTC
CSARELAGGMGSYNEQFF
>-|16|TRBD2|TRBV13|TRBJ2-7
TGTGCCAGCAGCTCCGGGACTAGCGGGAGATTCTACGAGCAGTACTTC
CASSSGTSGRFYEQYF
>-|15|-|TRBV12-3/TRBV12-4|TRBJ2-1
TGTGCCAGCAGCTTAGCGTGGAGCTCCTACAATGAGCAGTTCTTC
CASSLAWSSYNEQFF
>-|14|TRBD2|TRBV10-3|TRBJ2-7
TGTGCCGGGGGCGGGGGACTAGCGTCTGACGAGCAGTACTTC
CAGGGGLASDEQYF
>-|14|-|TRBV4-1|TRBJ2-7
TGCGCCAGCAGCCAAGTGGGGGGCTCCTACGAGCAGTACTTC
CASSQVGGSYEQYF
>-|17|-|TRBV7-9|TRBJ2-1
TGTGCCAGCAGCGACCCCCCGGGGGGCCGTAGGGGCAATGAGCAGTTCTTC
CASSDPPGGRRGNEQFF
>once|15|TRBD1|TRBV4-3|TRBJ2-5
TGCGCCAGCAGCCAAGGACAGGGACGAGAGGAGACCCAGTACTTC
CASSQGQGREETQYF
>-|17|TRBD1|TRBV7-6|TRBJ1-1
TGTGCCAGCAGCCAATGGGGGGACAGGGGAATGAACACTGAAGCTTTCTTT
CASSQWGDRGMNTEAFF
>-|15|-|TRBV12-3/TRBV12-4|TRBJ2-1
TGTGCCAGCGGCTCCGGGACCCAGACCTACAATGAGCAGTTCTTC
CASGSGTQTYNEQFF
>-|15|-|TRBV20-1|TRBJ2-3
TGCAGTGCTAGCGACTACCCTCTTGTGACAGATACGCAGTATTTT
CSASDYPLVTDTQYF
>-|15|TRBD1|TRBV6-6|TRBJ1-5
TGTGCCAGCAGTGAGAACAGGGGGCGCGGTCAGCCCCAGCATTTT
CASSENRGRGQPQHF
>-|12|-|TRBV6-6|TRBJ2-7
TGTGCCAGCGGCGGTAAAATCTACGAGCAGTACTTC
CASGGKIYEQYF
>few|15|-|TRBV7-9|TRBJ1-6
TGTGCCAGCAGCTTAGGTCGGGGAGCGTATTCACCCCTCCACTTT
CASSLGRGAYSPLHF
>-|17|TRBD2|TRBV12-3/TRBV12-4|TRBJ2-5
TGTGCCAGCAGTTTAATTGCTAGCGGGGGGGCCGGGGAGACCCAGTACTTC
CASSLIASGGAGETQYF
>-|11|TRBD1|TRBV20-1|TRBJ1-1
TGCAGTGGGACAGGGGACACTGAAGCTTTCTTT
CSGTGDTEAFF
>few|15|-|TRBV4-3|TRBJ1-2
TGCGCCAGCAGCCAAGATTCCACATACAACTATGGCTACACCTTC
CASSQDSTYNYGYTF
>many|13|-|TRBV7-8|TRBJ1-1
TGTGCCAGCAGCCTTTCCGAGAACACTGAAGCTTTCTTT
CASSLSENTEAFF
>-|16|-|TRBV2|TRBJ2-7
TGTGCCAGCAGTGAAGCGCTTCCGGCCCCGCAGGGGGGAAGGTACTTC
CASSEALPAPQGGRYF
>many|14|-|TRBV7-8|TRBJ2-7
TGTGCCAGCAGCTCCGCACGCTTCTCCTACGAGCAGTACTTC
CASSSARFSYEQYF
>-|13|-|TRBV6-5|TRBJ1-2
TGTGCCAGCAGACGGGACCCGGGGTATGGCTACACCTTC
CASRRDPGYGYTF
>few|17|TRBD2|TRBV7-6|TRBJ2-1
TGTGCCAGCAGCTTAGGCCCCAGGACTAGCGGGAGACATGAGCAGTTCTTC
CASSLGPRTSGRHEQFF
>-|14|TRBD1|TRBV11-2|TRBJ2-5
TGTGCCAGCAGCTCCTACAGGGGGCAAGAGACCCAGTACTTC
CASSSYRGQETQYF
>-|13|-|TRBV12-3/TRBV12-4|TRBJ2-7
TGTGCCAGCAGTTTTGGGATGAACTACGAGCAGTACTTC
CASSFGMNYEQYF
>-|15|TRBD2|TRBV7-2|TRBJ2-3
TGTGCCAGCAGCTTAAATGCGGGGGGGGGAGATACGCAGTATTTT
CASSLNAGGGDTQYF
>-|14|-|TRBV27|TRBJ2-2
TGTGCCAGCAGTATCAGACAAAACACCGGGGAGCTGTTTTTT
CASSIRQNTGELFF
>many|14|-|TRBV5-6|TRBJ2-7
TGTGCCAGCACAGGGGATGGCGGTAGCTACGAGCAGTACTTC
CASTGDGGSYEQYF
>once|14|-|TRBV4-1|TRBJ1-1
TGCGCCAGCAGTCTCGTCGGTCTGACAGATGAAGCTTTCTTT
CASSLVGLTDEAFF
>-|13|TRBD2|TRBV15|TRBJ2-7
TGTGCCACCAGCACTCTAGCGGGAGGGAAGCAGTACTTC
CATSTLAGGKQYF
>-|16|-|TRBV7-9|TRBJ2-2
TGTGCCAGCAGCTTAACAGGGAGCCCGAACACCGGGGAGCTGTTTTTT
CASSLTGSPNTGELFF
>few|16|TRBD1|TRBV19|TRBJ2-7
TGTGCCAGTAGTACAACAACCGGGACAGGGGCGCCCGAGCAGTACTTC
CASSTTTGTGAPEQYF
>once|16|TRBD1|TRBV10-3|TRBJ1-2
TGTGCCATCAGTGAAGACTCCGGGACAGGCCTCTATGGCTACACCTTC
CAISEDSGTGLYGYTF
>few|12|-|TRBV7-2|TRBJ2-4
TGTGCCAGCAGCTTAGCAGGGACCATTCAGTACTTC
CASSLAGTIQYF
>many|15|TRBD2|TRBV7-2|TRBJ2-7
TGTGCCAGCAGCTTGGGACTAGCGGGACCCTTGGAGCAGTACTTC
CASSLGLAGPLEQYF
>few|13|-|TRBV12-3/TRBV12-4|TRBJ1-2
TGTGCCAGCAGTTTAATCGCGACAGATGGCTACACCTTC
CASSLIATDGYTF
>-|14|-|TRBV7-4|TRBJ1-5
TGTGCCAGCAGCCCCTTGTGGGGCCATCAGCCCCAGCATTTT
CASSPLWGHQPQHF
>-|15|TRBD2|TRBV11-2|TRBJ2-2
TGTGCCAGCAGCTCCCGACTAGCGAGCACCGGGGAGCTGTTTTTT
CASSSRLASTGELFF
>few|15|-|TRBV24-1|TRBJ2-5
TGTGCCACCAGTGACGAGGGGTGGCCCCAAGAGACCCAGTACTTC
CATSDEGWPQETQYF
>-|12|-|TRBV12-3/TRBV12-4|TRBJ1-2
TGTGCCAGCAGCCGATACCGTAATGGCTACACCTTC
CASSRYRNGYTF
>-|17|-|TRBV10-3|TRBJ1-2
TGTGCCATCAGTGAGTCGGGCGCAGAGGGGCCAATCTATGGCTACACCTTC
CAISESGAEGPIYGYTF
>-|14|-|TRBV2|TRBJ1-1
TGTGCCAGCACCCCGGGGGGGGGGGACACTGAAGCTTTCTTT
CASTPGGGDTEAFF
>once|13|-|TRBV28|TRBJ1-1
TGTGCCAGCAGTTTTGGGAGGGATCGGCTAGCTTTCTTT
CASSFGRDRLAFF
>few|15|TRBD2|TRBV7-6|TRBJ2-5
TGTGCCAGCAGCTTAAGCACTAGCGGCCAAGAGACCCAGTACTTC
CASSLSTSGQETQYF
>few|16|TRBD2|TRBV3-1|TRBJ2-2
TGTGCCAGCAGGCTCGCCGGGACTAGCTCCACCGGGGAGCTGTTTTTT
CASRLAGTSSTGELFF
>-|16|-|TRBV12-5|TRBJ1-4
TGTGCTAGTGGTTTGCCCGAATTCGGTCGCAATGAAAAACTGTTTTTT
CASGLPEFGRNEKLFF
>-|13|-|TRBV2|TRBJ2-3
TGTGCCAGCACCCCTGAGTCCTCAGATACGCAGTATTTT
CASTPESSDTQYF
>few|13|-|TRBV28|TRBJ2-7
TGTGCCAGCAGTTTTTTGGGACCCTACGAGCAGTACTTC
CASSFLGPYEQYF
>few|18|TRBD2|TRBV4-1|TRBJ2-6
TGCGCCAGCAGCCGGGGGAGGGGTGAATCCTCTGGGGCCAACGTCCTGACTTTC
CASSRGRGESSGANVLTF
>-|13|-|TRBV20-1|TRBJ2-3
TGCAGTGCTAGAGACCTCCTGGTAGATACGCAGTATTTT
CSARDLLVDTQYF
>-|14|-|TRBV5-1|TRBJ2-1
TGCGCCAGCAGCTTGGATCCAGGGCGGGATGAGCAGTTCTTC
CASSLDPGRDEQFF
>-|15|-|TRBV2|TRBJ2-3
TGTGCCAGCAGTGATTTAGCAGGTGGCACAGATACGCAGTATTTT
CASSDLAGGTDTQYF
>-|12|-|TRBV6-8|TRBJ1-5
TGTGCCAGCGGACAGCTCTATCAGCCCCAGCATTTT
CASGQLYQPQHF
>-|16|TRBD1|TRBV5-1|TRBJ2-7
TGCGCCAGCAGCACCAACCCCGGGACAGGGTTTTACGAGCAGTACTTC
CASSTNPGTGFYEQYF